The 20 T cell receptor beta chains listed next were all sequenced from one sample in a study of siplizumab effects on memory and regulatory T cells. Clones were sequenced by immunoSEQ multiplex PCR, and TCRdb holds only the in-frame ones, with some missing. The repertoire holds approximately 68,000 clones, roughly 89% seen once, with approximately 29% in the top ten. Sequencing used CD8+ T cells sorted from blood. Receptors originate from a human donor in good health.

This chain connects TRBV19 to TRBJ2-7, with D possibly being TRBD2 (5 bases). Looked up from germline, CDR1 is LNHDA and CDR2 is SQIVND (reference sequence). The CDR3 loop spans 12 amino acids. V lost 1 base to trimming and J lost 5 bases, with 6 bases between them. The chain's CDR3 is CASSIAEDEQYF. The CDR3 coding sequence is TGTGCCAGTAGTATAGCGGAGGACGAGCAGTACTTC.

The chain employs TRBV6-5 and TRBJ1-2; 10 bases agree with TRBD1. The germline V gene has CDR1 MNHEY and CDR2 SVGAGI. The CDR3 consists of 14 residues. With 4 bases clipped from V and 3 bases from J, the junction kept 2 bases outside the gene matches. The CDR3, as DNA: TGTGCCAGCAGTTCCGGGACAGGGGACTATGGCTACACCTTC. Amino acid sequence: CASSSGTGDYGYTF.

The chain has TRBV12-5 and TRBJ2-6; D is undetermined. Germline lookup yields CDR1 LGHNT and CDR2 FRNRAP. The CDR3 length is 16 residues. Trimming shortened V by 2 bases and J by 0 bases, and 8 bases separated the two germline ends. The chain's CDR3 is CASGLPRNSGANVLTF. The DNA of the CDR3 is TGTGCTAGTGGTTTGCCGCGTAACTCTGGGGCCAACGTCCTGACTTTC.

The CDR3, as DNA: TGTGCCAGCAGTGAGACAGGGTTCAGCTCCTACGAGCAGTACTTC. Translating it yields CASSETGFSSYEQYF. The chain links TRBV6-1 to TRBJ2-7; 7 bases map to TRBD1. Germline lookup yields CDR1 MNHNS and CDR2 SASEGT. This CDR3 contains 15 residues. Trimming at V came to 3 bases and at J to 0 bases, leaving 5 bases not matched to a gene.

In its sample, this clone was seen once. The CDR3 sequence is CASSWAAGRPQHF. As DNA, the CDR3 is TGTGCCAGCAGTTGGGCGGCGGGGCGGCCCCAGCATTTT. The V call is TRBV27, the J call TRBJ1-5; TRBD1 might be the D (5 bases). CDR1 and CDR2 (germline): MNHEY, SMNVEV (reference sequence). Between the trimmed V and J ends, which lost 4 bases and 9 bases, there was a span of 13 bases. The length of the CDR3 is 13 residues.

V gene TRBV27 combines with J gene TRBJ2-1; TRBD1 matches at 10 bases. The CDR3 is 14 amino acids. V shed 10 bases and J 6 bases; nucleotides not matched to a gene: 9. Per the germline V gene, CDR1 is MNHEY and CDR2 is SMNVEV (reference sequence). The CDR3 spells CATSGTGVVNEQFF. CDR3 nucleotides: TGTGCCACCTCTGGGACAGGGGTGGTCAATGAGCAGTTCTTC.

DNA of the CDR3: TGTGCCAGCAGTCCCACGATATACGAGCAGTACTTC. Amino acid sequence: CASSPTIYEQYF. The chain links TRBV6-5 to TRBJ2-7; no reliable D call. The CDR3 extends over 12 amino acids. CDR1 and CDR2 from the germline V gene are MNHEY and SVGAGI. V shed 5 bases and J shed 4 bases, with 9 bases lying between them.

The V gene is TRBV2, the J gene TRBJ1-4; TRBD1 is a possible D gene (6 bases). Per the germline V gene, CDR1 is SNHLY and CDR2 is FYNNEI. V lost 7 bases and J 7 bases, leaving 19 bases between the germline ends. This CDR3 is 15 amino acids long. CDR3 sequence: CASTADRWIFEKLFF. The CDR3 coding sequence is TGTGCCAGCACAGCCGACAGGTGGATATTTGAAAAACTGTTTTTT.

V usage is TRBV5-6 and J usage is TRBJ2-5, with a weak D call TRBD2 (5 bases). From germline, CDR1 is SGHDT and CDR2 YYEEEE. Trimming left V 0 bases short and J 5 bases short, with 14 bases between. The CDR3 runs to 15 residues. In DNA form, the CDR3 reads TGTGCCAGCAGCTTGGAACTCACCTGGGAGGAGACCCAGTACTTC. It yields the protein CASSLELTWEETQYF.

This clone appeared a single time. The chain is built from TRBV7-9 and TRBJ2-3, with 8 bases lining up with TRBD1. V trimming: 6 bases; J trimming: 2 bases; junction bases outside the gene matches: 19. This CDR3 region has 19 residues. CDR1 is SEHNR and CDR2 is FQNEAQ in the germline V gene (reference sequence). CDR3 nucleotides: TGTGCCAGCAGACCGACAGATGGAAGAGGACAGGGCCTCACAGATACGCAGTATTTT. Its translation is CASRPTDGRGQGLTDTQYF.

The chain has TRBV6-5 and TRBJ1-1; TRBD1 agrees at 7 bases. Trimming at V came to 0 bases and at J to 8 bases, leaving 3 bases not matched to a gene. This CDR3 comprises 13 residues. Germline CDR1 is MNHEY and CDR2 is SVGAGI. The CDR3 here is CASSYSGQVEAFF. DNA of the CDR3: TGTGCCAGCAGTTACTCCGGACAGGTGGAAGCTTTCTTT.

This chain uses TRBV27 with TRBJ2-1; 7 bases are a match to TRBD1. V was pared by 6 bases and J by 0 bases, with 5 bases of the junction left unmatched. The germline CDR1 and CDR2 sequences are MNHEY and SMNVEV (reference sequence). The CDR3 loop spans 15 amino acids. CDR3 sequence (DNA): TGTGCCAGCAGGCGCCGGGACAGCTCCTACAATGAGCAGTTCTTC. Its protein is CASRRRDSSYNEQFF.

V is TRBV5-6 and J is TRBJ1-1; 7 nucleotides align to TRBD1. Trimming took 4 bases from V and 3 from J; bases not matched to a gene: 9. In germline, CDR1 is SGHDT, CDR2 YYEEEE. This CDR3 contains 15 residues. CDR3 protein: CASSLRDSLYTEAFF. The CDR3 region has the DNA TGTGCCAGCAGCCTCCGGGACAGCCTTTACACTGAAGCTTTCTTT.

V and J are TRBV2 and TRBJ2-7; a possible D gene is TRBD2 (5 bases). Trimming left V 2 bases short and J 3 bases short, with 17 bases between. The CDR3 runs 16 residues. The germline V gene encodes CDR1 SNHLY and CDR2 FYNNEI. The CDR3 here is CASSELARGLLYEQYF. The CDR3 coding sequence is TGTGCCAGCAGTGAATTGGCGCGAGGGTTACTCTACGAGCAGTACTTC.

The J gene is TRBJ1-2, the V gene TRBV5-6; D is unresolved. V gave up 4 bases and J gave up 8 bases, with 15 bases separating them. Germline-derived CDR1 and CDR2 are SGHDT and YYEEEE. The CDR3 runs 13 residues. CDR3 nucleotides: TGTGCCAGCAGCGTTACGAGAGTTGGAGGCTACACCTTC. Translated, it gives CASSVTRVGGYTF.

The rearrangement uses TRBV28 and TRBJ2-7; 7 bases match TRBD1. There are 19 residues in the CDR3. The germline gives CDR1 MDHEN, CDR2 SYDVKM. V lost 6 bases, J lost 3 bases, and 23 bases stayed unmatched. CDR3 in DNA: TGTGCCAGCAGCCCCCATGGTGGGACAGCTACTTCCTATGTCTACGAGCAGTACTTC. Translating it yields CASSPHGGTATSYVYEQYF.

The V gene is TRBV7-9, the J gene TRBJ2-3, with D unresolved. Between the trimmed V and J ends, which lost 9 bases and 9 bases, there was a span of 13 bases. The CDR3 extends over 11 amino acids. The germline gives CDR1 SEHNR, CDR2 FQNEAQ (reference sequence). CDR3 loop: CASYKSSTQYF. In nucleotides, the CDR3 is TGTGCCAGTTATAAGTCTTCGACGCAGTATTTT.

V usage is TRBV19 and J usage is TRBJ1-1; possibly TRBD1 for D (5 bases). CDR1 and CDR2 (germline): LNHDA, SQIVND (reference sequence). Between the trimmed V and J ends, which lost 5 bases and 1 base, there was a span of 11 bases. The CDR3 totals 14 residues. The CDR3 reads CASSYGTENTEAFF. CDR3 in DNA: TGTGCCAGTAGTTACGGGACGGAGAACACTGAAGCTTTCTTT.

This chain links TRBV10-3 with TRBJ2-7, with 9 bases lining up with TRBD1. CDR3 length: 15 amino acids. From germline, CDR1 is ENHRY and CDR2 SYGVKD. The V gene end was trimmed by 3 bases and the J gene end by 0 bases; junction bases not matched to a gene: 3. CDR3 amino acids: CAISDSTGGSYEQYF. The CDR3 DNA sequence: TGTGCCATCAGTGACTCGACAGGGGGCTCCTACGAGCAGTACTTC.

The chain uses TRBV4-1 and TRBJ1-2, with TRBD1 as a possible D gene (6 bases). V was pared by 1 base and J by 0 bases, with 9 bases between. This CDR3 spans 15 amino acids. Looked up from germline, CDR1 is MGHRA and CDR2 is YSYEKL. The CDR3 region is CASSQARQANYGYTF. CDR3 nucleotide sequence: TGCGCCAGCAGCCAAGCCCGACAGGCTAACTATGGCTACACCTTC.